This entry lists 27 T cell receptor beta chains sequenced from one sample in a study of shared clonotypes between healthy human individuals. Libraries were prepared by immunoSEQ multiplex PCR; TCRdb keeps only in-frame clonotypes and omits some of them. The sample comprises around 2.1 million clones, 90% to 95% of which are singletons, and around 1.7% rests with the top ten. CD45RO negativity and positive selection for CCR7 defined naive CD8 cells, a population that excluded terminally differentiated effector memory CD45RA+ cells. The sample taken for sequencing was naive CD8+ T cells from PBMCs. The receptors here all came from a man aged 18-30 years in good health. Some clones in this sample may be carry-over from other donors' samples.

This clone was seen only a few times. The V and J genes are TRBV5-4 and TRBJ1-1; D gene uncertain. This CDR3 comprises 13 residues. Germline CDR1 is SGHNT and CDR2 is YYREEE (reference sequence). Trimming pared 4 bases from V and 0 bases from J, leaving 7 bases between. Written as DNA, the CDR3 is TGTGCCAGCAGCCTGGGGATGAACACTGAAGCTTTCTTT. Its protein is CASSLGMNTEAFF.

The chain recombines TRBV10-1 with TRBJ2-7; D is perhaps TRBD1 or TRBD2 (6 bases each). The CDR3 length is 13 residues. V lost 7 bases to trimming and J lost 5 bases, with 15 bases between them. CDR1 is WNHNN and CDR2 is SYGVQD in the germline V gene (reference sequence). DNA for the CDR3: TGCGCCAGCATAGGGGGGAACGAGAACGAGCAGTACTTC. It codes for CASIGGNENEQYF.

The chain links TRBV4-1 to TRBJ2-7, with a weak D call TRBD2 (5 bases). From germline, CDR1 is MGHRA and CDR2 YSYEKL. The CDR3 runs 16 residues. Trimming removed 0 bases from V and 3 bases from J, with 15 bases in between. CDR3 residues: CASSQDGLDGNYEQYF. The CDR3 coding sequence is TGCGCCAGCAGCCAAGATGGGCTGGACGGGAACTACGAGCAGTACTTC.

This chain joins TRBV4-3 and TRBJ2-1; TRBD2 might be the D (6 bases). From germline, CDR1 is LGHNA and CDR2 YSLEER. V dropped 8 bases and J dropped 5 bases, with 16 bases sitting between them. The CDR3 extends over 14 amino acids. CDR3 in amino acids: CASVSSVEDNEQFF. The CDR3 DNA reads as TGCGCCAGCGTTTCTAGCGTAGAGGACAATGAGCAGTTCTTC.

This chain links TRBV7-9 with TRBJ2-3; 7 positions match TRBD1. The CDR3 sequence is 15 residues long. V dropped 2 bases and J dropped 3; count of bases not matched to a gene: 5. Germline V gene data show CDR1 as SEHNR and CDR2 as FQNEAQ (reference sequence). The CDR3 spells CASSLTGARTDTQYF. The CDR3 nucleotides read TGTGCCAGCAGCTTAACAGGGGCAAGGACAGATACGCAGTATTTT.

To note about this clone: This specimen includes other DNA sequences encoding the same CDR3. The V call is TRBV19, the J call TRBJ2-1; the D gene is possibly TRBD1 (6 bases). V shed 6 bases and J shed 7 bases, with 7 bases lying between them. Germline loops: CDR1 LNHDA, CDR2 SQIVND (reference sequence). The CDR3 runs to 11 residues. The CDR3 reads CASRTGNEQFF. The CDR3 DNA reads TGTGCCAGTAGGACAGGTAATGAGCAGTTCTTC.

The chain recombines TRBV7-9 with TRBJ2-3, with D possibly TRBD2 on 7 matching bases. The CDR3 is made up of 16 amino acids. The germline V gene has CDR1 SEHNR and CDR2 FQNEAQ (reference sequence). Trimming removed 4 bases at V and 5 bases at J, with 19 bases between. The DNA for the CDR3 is TGTGCCAGCAGCTCCAGGGGAGGGACGGAGGAAGATACGCAGTATTTT. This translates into CASSSRGGTEEDTQYF.

In DNA, the CDR3 is TGTGCCGGTCGACAGGGTGAAAAACTGTTTTTT. This sequence encodes CAGRQGEKLFF. This chain links TRBV7-3 with TRBJ1-4, with 7 bases that match TRBD1. Trimming removed 11 bases from V and 7 bases from J; junction bases left unmatched: 4. The CDR3 contains 11 residues. Germline-derived CDR1 and CDR2 are SGHTA and FQGTGA.

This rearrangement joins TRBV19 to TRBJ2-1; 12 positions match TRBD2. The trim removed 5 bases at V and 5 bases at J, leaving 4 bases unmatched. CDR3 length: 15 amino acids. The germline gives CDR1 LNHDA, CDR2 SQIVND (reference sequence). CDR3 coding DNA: TGTGCCAGTAGTCAACTAGCGGGAGGAAACAATGAGCAGTTCTTC. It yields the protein CASSQLAGGNNEQFF.

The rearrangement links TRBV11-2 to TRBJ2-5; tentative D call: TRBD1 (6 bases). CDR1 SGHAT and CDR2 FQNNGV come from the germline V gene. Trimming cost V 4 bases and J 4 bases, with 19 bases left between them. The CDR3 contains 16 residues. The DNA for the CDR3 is TGTGCCAGCAGCTCTAGGACGGGACACCAGCGAGAGACCCAGTACTTC. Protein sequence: CASSSRTGHQRETQYF.

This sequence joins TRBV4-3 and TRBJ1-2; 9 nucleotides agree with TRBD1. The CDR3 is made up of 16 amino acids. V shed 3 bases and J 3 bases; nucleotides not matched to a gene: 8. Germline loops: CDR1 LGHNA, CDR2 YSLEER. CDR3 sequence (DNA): TGCGCCAGCAGCCAGACCGGGACAGGGCCTTACTATGGCTACACCTTC. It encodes CASSQTGTGPYYGYTF.

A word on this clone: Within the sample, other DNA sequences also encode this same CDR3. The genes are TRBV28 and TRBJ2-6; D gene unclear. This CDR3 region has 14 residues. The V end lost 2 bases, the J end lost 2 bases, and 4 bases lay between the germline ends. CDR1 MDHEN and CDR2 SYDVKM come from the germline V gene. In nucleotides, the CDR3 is TGTGCCAGCAGTTTAGGACCTGGGGCCAACGTCCTGACTTTC. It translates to CASSLGPGANVLTF. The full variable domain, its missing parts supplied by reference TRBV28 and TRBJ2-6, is DVKVTQSSRYLVKRTGEKVFLECVQDMDHENMFWYRQDPGLGLRLIYFSYDVKMKEKGDIPEGYSVSREKKERFSLILESASTNQTSMYLCASSLGPGANVLTFGAGSRLTVL.

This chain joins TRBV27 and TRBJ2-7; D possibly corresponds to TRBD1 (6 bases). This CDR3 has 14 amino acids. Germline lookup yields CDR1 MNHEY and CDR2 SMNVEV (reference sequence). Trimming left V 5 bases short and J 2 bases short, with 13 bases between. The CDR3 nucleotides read TGTGCCAGCAGTACGACAGGCCGTACCTACGAGCAGTACTTC. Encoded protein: CASSTTGRTYEQYF.

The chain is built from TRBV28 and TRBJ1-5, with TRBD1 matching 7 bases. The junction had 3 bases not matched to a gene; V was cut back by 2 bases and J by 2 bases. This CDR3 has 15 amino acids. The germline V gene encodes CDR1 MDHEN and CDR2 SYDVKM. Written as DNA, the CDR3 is TGTGCCAGCAGTTTACACAGGGGTGGCAATCAGCCCCAGCATTTT. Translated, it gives CASSLHRGGNQPQHF.

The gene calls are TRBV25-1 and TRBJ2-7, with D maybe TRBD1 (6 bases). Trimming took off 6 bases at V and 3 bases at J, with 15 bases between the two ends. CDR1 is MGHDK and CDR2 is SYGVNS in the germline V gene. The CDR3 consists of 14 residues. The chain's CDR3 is CASRDLGTHYEQYF. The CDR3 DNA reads TGTGCCAGCAGGGATCTCGGGACACACTACGAGCAGTACTTC.

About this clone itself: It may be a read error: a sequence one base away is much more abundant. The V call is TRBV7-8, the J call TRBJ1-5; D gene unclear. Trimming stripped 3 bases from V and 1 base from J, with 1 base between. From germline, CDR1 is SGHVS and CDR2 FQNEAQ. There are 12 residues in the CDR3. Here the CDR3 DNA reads TGTGCCAGCAGCTTCAGCAATCAGCCCCAGCATTTT. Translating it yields CASSFSNQPQHF.

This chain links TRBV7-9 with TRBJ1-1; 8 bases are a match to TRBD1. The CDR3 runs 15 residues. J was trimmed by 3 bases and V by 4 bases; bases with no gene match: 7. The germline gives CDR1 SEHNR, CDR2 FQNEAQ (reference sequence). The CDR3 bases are TGTGCCAGCAGCTCGCCCCAGGGGGCGTACACTGAAGCTTTCTTT. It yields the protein CASSSPQGAYTEAFF.

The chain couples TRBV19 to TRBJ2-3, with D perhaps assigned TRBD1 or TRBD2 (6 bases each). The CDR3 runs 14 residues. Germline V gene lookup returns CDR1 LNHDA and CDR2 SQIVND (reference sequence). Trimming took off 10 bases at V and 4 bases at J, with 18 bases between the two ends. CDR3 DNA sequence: TGTGCCACCTCGGAAGTTAGGGGGGCAGATACGCAGTATTTT. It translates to CATSEVRGADTQYF. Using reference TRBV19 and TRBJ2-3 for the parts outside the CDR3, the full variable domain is DGGITQSPKYLFRKEGQNVTLSCEQNLNHDAMYWYRQDPGQGLRLIYYSQIVNDFQKGDIAEGYSVSREKKESFPLTVTSAQKNPTAFYLCATSEVRGADTQYFGPGTRLTVL.

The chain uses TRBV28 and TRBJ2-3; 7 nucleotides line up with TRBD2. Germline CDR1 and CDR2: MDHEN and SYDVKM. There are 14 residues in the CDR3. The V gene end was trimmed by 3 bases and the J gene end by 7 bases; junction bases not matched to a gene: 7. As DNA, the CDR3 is TGTGCCAGCAGTTTCTCTGCGGGAGCTCATACGCAGTATTTT. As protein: CASSFSAGAHTQYF.

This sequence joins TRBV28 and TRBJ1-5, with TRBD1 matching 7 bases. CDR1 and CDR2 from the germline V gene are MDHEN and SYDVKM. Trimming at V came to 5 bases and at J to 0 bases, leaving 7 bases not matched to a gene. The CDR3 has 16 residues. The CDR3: CASSPTGDYSNQPQHF. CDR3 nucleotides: TGTGCCAGCAGTCCTACAGGGGACTATAGCAATCAGCCCCAGCATTTT.

The CDR3 sequence is CASRTGAEETQYF. In nucleotides, the CDR3 is TGTGCCAGCAGAACAGGGGCAGAAGAGACCCAGTACTTC. The chain has TRBV27 and TRBJ2-5, with 7 nucleotides matching TRBD1. Trimming at V came to 6 bases and at J to 3 bases, leaving 4 bases not matched to a gene. The CDR3 spans 13 residues. The germline V gene encodes CDR1 MNHEY and CDR2 SMNVEV (reference sequence).

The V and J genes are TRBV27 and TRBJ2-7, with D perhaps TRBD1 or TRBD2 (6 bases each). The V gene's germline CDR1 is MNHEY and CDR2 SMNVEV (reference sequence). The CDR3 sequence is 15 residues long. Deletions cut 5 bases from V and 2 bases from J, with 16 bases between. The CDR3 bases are TGTGCCAGCAGTCTAAGGCGGGACACCACCTACGAGCAGTACTTC. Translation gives CASSLRRDTTYEQYF.

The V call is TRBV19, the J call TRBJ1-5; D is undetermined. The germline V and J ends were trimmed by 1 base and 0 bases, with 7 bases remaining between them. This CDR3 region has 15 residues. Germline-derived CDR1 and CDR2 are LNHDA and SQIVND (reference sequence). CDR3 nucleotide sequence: TGTGCCAGTAGTATAGCTCATTATAGCAATCAGCCCCAGCATTTT. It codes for CASSIAHYSNQPQHF.

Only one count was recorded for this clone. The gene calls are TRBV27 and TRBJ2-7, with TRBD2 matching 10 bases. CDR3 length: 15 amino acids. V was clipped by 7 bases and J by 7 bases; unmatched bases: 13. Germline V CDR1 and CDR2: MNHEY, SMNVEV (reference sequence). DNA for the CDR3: TGTGCCAGCACAGGGGGGGCTAGCGGGAGCGGTGAGCAGTACTTC. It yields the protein CASTGGASGSGEQYF.

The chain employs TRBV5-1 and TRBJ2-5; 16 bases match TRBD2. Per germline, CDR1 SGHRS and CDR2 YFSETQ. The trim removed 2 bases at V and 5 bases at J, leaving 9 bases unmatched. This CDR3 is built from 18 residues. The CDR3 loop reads CASSFNSGLAGGLETQYF. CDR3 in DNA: TGCGCCAGCAGCTTTAACTCGGGACTAGCGGGAGGGTTGGAGACCCAGTACTTC.

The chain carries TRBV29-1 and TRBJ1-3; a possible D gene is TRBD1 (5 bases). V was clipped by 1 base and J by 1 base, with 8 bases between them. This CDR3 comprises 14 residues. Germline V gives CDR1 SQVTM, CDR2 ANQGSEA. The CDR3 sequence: CSVEVTASGNTIYF. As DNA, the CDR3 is TGCAGCGTTGAAGTGACAGCTTCTGGAAACACCATATATTTT.

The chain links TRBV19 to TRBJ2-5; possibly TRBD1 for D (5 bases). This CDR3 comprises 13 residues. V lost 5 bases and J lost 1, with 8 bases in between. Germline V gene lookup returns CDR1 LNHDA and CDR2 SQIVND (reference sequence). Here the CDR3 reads CASSVDSQETQYF. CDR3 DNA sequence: TGTGCCAGTAGTGTCGACAGCCAAGAGACCCAGTACTTC.